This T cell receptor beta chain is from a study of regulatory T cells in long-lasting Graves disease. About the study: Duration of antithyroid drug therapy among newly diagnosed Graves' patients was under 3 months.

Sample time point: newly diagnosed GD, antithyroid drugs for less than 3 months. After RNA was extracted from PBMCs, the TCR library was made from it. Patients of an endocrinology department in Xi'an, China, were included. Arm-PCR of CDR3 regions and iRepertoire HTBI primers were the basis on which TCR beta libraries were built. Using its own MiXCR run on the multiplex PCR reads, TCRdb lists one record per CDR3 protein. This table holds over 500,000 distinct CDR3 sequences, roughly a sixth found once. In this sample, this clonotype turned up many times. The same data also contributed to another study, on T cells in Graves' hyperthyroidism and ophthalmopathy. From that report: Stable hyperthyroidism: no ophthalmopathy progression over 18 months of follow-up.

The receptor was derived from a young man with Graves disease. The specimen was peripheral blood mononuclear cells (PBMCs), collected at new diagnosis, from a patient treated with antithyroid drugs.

CDR3 amino acids: CASSRAGGLVNTEAFF. The CDR3 DNA sequence: TGTGCCAGCAGTCGAGCGGGGGGGTTGGTGAACACTGAAGCTTTCTTT. The chain recombines TRBV27 with TRBJ1-1; D possibly corresponds to TRBD1 (5 bases). Germline CDR1 and CDR2: MNHEY and SMNVEV (reference sequence). The CDR3 has 16 residues. V was pared by 5 bases and J by 0 bases, with 16 bases between.